This T cell receptor (beta chain) emerged from a study of cytomegalovirus exposure and HLA in healthy donors. Regarding the study as a whole: It was confirmed in vitro that a few of the CMV-associated chains were specific for CMV antigens. Cytomegalovirus-associated TCR beta chains were listed, numbering 164. Subsequent analysis of the 120 or so validation repertoires found a tendency for first-cohort TCR clusters to co-occur.

For this clone: Its antigen remains unknown.

V dropped 3 bases and J dropped 5; count of bases not matched to a gene: 8. The CDR3 is 15 amino acids. CDR1 and CDR2 (germline): SGHAT, FQNNGV. The data were produced by immunoSEQ multiplex PCR, yet TCRdb's version contains in-frame clones alone and is incomplete. The sample lists over 120,000 clones, about 94% seen once, with 1.5% to 2% in the top ten. V gene TRBV11-2 combines with J gene TRBJ2-5, with TRBD1 matching over 8 bases. The receptor's source is a man aged 18 to 30 in good health and CMV-seropositive. The specimen sequenced was PBMCs. The CDR3 bases are TGTGCCAGCAGCTTTGGGGCAGGGGGCCGGGAGACCCAGTACTTC. Translated: CASSFGAGGRETQYF.